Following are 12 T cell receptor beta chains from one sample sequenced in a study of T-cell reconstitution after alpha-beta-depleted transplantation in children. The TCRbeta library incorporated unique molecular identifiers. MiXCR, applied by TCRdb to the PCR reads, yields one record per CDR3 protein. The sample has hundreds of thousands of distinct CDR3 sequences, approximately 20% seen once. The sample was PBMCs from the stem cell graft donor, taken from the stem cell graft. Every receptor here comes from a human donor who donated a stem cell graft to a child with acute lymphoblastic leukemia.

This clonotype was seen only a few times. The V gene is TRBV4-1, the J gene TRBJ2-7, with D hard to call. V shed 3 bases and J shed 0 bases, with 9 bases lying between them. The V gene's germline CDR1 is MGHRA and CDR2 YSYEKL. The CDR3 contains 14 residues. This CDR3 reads CASSQLRSSYEQYF. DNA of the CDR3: TGCGCCAGCAGCCAGCTGCGGAGCTCCTACGAGCAGTACTTC.

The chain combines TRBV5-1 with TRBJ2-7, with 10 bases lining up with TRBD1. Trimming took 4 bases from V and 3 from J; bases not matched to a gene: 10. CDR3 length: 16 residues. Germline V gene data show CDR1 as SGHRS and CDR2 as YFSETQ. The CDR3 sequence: CASSPRAGTGDYEQYF. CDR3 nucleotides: TGCGCCAGCAGCCCAAGGGCCGGGACAGGGGACTACGAGCAGTACTTC.

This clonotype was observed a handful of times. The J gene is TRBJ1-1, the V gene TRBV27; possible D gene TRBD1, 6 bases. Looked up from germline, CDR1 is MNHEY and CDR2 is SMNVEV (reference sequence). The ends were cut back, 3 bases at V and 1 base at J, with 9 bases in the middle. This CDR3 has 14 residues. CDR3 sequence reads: CASSFEGGNTEAFF. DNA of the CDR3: TGTGCCAGCAGTTTTGAGGGGGGGAACACTGAAGCTTTCTTT.

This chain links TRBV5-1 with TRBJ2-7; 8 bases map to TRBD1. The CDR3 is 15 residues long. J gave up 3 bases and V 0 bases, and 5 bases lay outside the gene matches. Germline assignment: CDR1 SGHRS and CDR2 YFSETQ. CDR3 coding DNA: TGCGCCAGCAGCTTGGGTAGGGACAGGCTCTACGAGCAGTACTTC. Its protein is CASSLGRDRLYEQYF.

CDR3 coding DNA: TGTGCCAGCAGTCTTCTCGGCAGACCTCATTCACCCCTCCACTTT. This translates into CASSLLGRPHSPLHF. The V gene is TRBV12-3 or TRBV12-4, the J gene TRBJ1-6, with no clear D. The CDR3 has 15 residues. V shed 5 bases and J shed 8 bases, with 16 bases lying between them.

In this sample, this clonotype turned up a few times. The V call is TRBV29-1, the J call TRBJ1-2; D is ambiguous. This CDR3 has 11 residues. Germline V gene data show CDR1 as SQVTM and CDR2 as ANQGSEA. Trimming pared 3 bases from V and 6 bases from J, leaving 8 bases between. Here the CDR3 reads CSVDGGNGYTF. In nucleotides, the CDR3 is TGCAGCGTTGATGGAGGAAATGGCTACACCTTC.

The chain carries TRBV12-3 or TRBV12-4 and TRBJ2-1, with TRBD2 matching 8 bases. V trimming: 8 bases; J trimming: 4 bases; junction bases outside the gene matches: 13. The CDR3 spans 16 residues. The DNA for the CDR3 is TGTGCCAGCGCGAGTCGTCGGGAGGGTGCTTACAATGAGCAGTTCTTC. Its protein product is CASASRREGAYNEQFF.

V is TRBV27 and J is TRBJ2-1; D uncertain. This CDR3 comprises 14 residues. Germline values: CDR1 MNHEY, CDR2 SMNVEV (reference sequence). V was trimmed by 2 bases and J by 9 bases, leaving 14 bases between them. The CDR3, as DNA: TGTGCCAGCAGTTTAATCCCCATAGCTGGTGAGCAGTTCTTC. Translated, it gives CASSLIPIAGEQFF.

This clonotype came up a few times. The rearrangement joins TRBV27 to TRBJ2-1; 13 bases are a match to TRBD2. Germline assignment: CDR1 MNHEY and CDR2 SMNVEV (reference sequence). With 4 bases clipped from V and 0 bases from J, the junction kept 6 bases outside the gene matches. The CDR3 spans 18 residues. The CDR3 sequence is CASSYSGTSGTSYNEQFF. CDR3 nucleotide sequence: TGTGCCAGCAGTTACTCGGGGACTAGCGGGACCTCCTACAATGAGCAGTTCTTC.

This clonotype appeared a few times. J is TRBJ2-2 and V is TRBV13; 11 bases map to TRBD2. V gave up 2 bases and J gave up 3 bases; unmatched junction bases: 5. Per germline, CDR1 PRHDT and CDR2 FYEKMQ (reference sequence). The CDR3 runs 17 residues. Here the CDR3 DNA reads TGTGCCAGCAGCTTATTAGGGACTAGCGGTGACACCGGGGAGCTGTTTTTT. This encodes CASSLLGTSGDTGELFF.

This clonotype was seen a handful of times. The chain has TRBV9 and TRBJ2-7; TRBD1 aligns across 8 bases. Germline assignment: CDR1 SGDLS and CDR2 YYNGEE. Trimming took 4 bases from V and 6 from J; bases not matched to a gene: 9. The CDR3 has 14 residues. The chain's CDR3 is CASSPWDRLGEQYF. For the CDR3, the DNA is TGTGCCAGCAGCCCCTGGGACAGGCTTGGCGAGCAGTACTTC.

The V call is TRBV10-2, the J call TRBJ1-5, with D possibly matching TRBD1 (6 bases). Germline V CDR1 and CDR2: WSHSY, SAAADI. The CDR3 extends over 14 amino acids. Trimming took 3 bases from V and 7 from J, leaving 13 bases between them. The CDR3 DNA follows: TGCGCCAGCAGTGACCACAGGGTTTTCCAGCCCCAGCATTTT. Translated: CASSDHRVFQPQHF.